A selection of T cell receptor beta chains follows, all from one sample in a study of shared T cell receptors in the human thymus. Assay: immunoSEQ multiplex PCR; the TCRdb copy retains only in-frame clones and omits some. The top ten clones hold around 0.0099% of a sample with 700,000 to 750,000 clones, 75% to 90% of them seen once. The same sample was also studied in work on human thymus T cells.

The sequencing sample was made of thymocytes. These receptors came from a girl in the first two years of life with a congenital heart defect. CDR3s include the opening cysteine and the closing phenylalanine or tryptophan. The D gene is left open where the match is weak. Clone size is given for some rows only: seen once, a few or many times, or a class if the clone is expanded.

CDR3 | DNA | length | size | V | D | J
CATQGAHGYTF | TGTGCCACGCAGGGGGCGCATGGCTACACCTTC | 11 | - | TRBV10-3 | TRBD1 | TRBJ1-2
CASSPQLAGDYPTYNEQFF | TGCGCCAGCAGCCCACAACTAGCGGGGGACTACCCTACTTACAATGAGCAGTTCTTC | 19 | once | TRBV5-1 | TRBD2 | TRBJ2-1
CASSLPPDQPQHF | TGTGCCAGCAGCTTGCCACCGGATCAGCCCCAGCATTTT | 13 | - | TRBV11-2 | - | TRBJ1-5
CAWSVPWTSGENTDTQYF | TGTGCCTGGAGTGTACCTTGGACTAGCGGAGAAAACACAGATACGCAGTATTTT | 18 | - | TRBV30 | TRBD2 | TRBJ2-3
CAWSVRVTYQETQYF | TGTGCCTGGAGTGTACGGGTTACGTACCAAGAGACCCAGTACTTC | 15 | - | TRBV30 | - | TRBJ2-5
CASKLAGRTDTQYF | TGTGCCAGCAAGTTGGCGGGACGCACAGATACGCAGTATTTT | 14 | - | TRBV28 | - | TRBJ2-3
CASSTGLHDIQYF | TGTGCCAGCAGTACGGGACTCCATGACATTCAGTACTTC | 13 | - | TRBV6-5 | - | TRBJ2-4
CASSLPSLGSDEQYF | TGTGCCAGCAGCTTGCCTTCCCTTGGTAGCGATGAGCAGTACTTC | 15 | - | TRBV7-2 | - | TRBJ2-7
CASDPRGNTEAFF | TGTGCCAGTGACCCCAGGGGAAACACTGAAGCTTTCTTT | 13 | once | TRBV6-5 | - | TRBJ1-1
CASSSPTGQGVYHNSPLHF | TGTGCCAGCAGTTCCCCGACCGGACAGGGGGTGTACCATAATTCACCCCTCCACTTT | 19 | - | TRBV27 | TRBD1 | TRBJ1-6
CASSCAGTGIETQYF | TGCGCCAGCAGTTGTGCCGGGACAGGGATAGAGACCCAGTACTTC | 15 | - | TRBV5-1 | TRBD1 | TRBJ2-5
CASSEIGTVSAEAFF | TGTGCCAGCAGTGAAATTGGGACAGTTTCGGCTGAAGCTTTCTTT | 15 | - | TRBV6-1 | TRBD1 | TRBJ1-1
CASKTRTSGGGWREQYF | TGTGCCAGCAAAACTCGGACTAGCGGGGGTGGCTGGAGGGAGCAGTACTTC | 17 | - | TRBV28 | TRBD2 | TRBJ2-7
CASSRNCTEAFF | TGTGCCAGCAGTCGCAACTGCACTGAAGCTTTCTTT | 12 | - | TRBV6-1 | - | TRBJ1-1
CASSEGALGTEAFF | TGTGCCAGCAGCGAAGGGGCGCTGGGCACTGAAGCTTTCTTT | 14 | - | TRBV9 | - | TRBJ1-1
CASDDRVRSDQPQHF | TGTGCCAGCGATGACAGGGTGAGAAGTGATCAGCCCCAGCATTTT | 15 | - | TRBV19 | TRBD1 | TRBJ1-5
CASNRKPDYNEQFF | TGTGCCAGCAACAGAAAACCCGACTACAATGAGCAGTTCTTC | 14 | - | TRBV6-1 | - | TRBJ2-1
CASSHPSPGELETQYF | TGCGCCAGCAGCCACCCTAGCCCGGGAGAACTAGAGACCCAGTACTTC | 16 | - | TRBV5-1 | - | TRBJ2-5
CASSISGAYEQYF | TGTGCCAGCAGTATCTCGGGGGCCTACGAGCAGTACTTC | 13 | - | TRBV25-1 | - | TRBJ2-7
CASSFRLADYTGELFF | TGTGCCAGCAGCTTTCGACTAGCGGATTACACCGGGGAGCTGTTTTTT | 16 | - | TRBV11-3 | TRBD2 | TRBJ2-2
CASSLGTSGGAGEQYF | TGTGCCAGCAGCTTAGGGACTAGCGGGGGGGCTGGCGAGCAGTACTTC | 16 | - | TRBV7-2 | TRBD2 | TRBJ2-7
CASSLGRLYGYTF | TGTGCCAGCAGCTTAGGCAGGCTCTATGGCTACACCTTC | 13 | - | TRBV7-4 | - | TRBJ1-2
CASSRTKGYGQYF | TGTGCCAGCTCACGGACAAAGGGCTACGGGCAGTACTTC | 13 | - | TRBV18 | - | TRBJ2-7
CASSQEGTGQLGGRSCDTEAFF | TGTGCCAGCAGCCAAGAAGGGACCGGACAGCTCGGCGGACGAAGTTGCGACACTGAAGCTTTCTTT | 22 | - | TRBV14 | - | TRBJ1-1
CAWSVSGGESTEQFF | TGTGCCTGGAGTGTATCAGGGGGCGAGTCGACTGAGCAGTTCTTC | 15 | - | TRBV30 | TRBD1 | TRBJ2-1
CASSRTSQGAFSVYRNSPLHF | TGTGCCAGCAGCCGGACCTCACAGGGGGCTTTTTCCGTATATCGTAATTCACCCCTCCACTTT | 21 | - | TRBV13 | TRBD1 | TRBJ1-6
CASSLRCRDVSNTEAFF | TGTGCCAGCAGCTTAAGATGCAGGGATGTATCGAACACTGAAGCTTTCTTT | 17 | - | TRBV7-2 | - | TRBJ1-1
CASSLAPPGGSGYTF | TGTGCCAGCAGCTTAGCGCCCCCCGGGGGAAGTGGCTACACCTTC | 15 | once | TRBV7-6 | - | TRBJ1-2
CASSFRGGSNQPQHF | TGTGCCAGCAGTTTCAGGGGCGGAAGCAATCAGCCCCAGCATTTT | 15 | - | TRBV28 | - | TRBJ1-5
CASSSAGVLYNEQFF | TGCGCCAGCAGTTCGGCGGGCGTGCTGTACAATGAGCAGTTCTTC | 15 | - | TRBV5-1 | - | TRBJ2-1
CASSPVIGRGCTVYGYTF | TGCGCCAGCAGCCCCGTCATCGGCAGGGGTTGTACGGTCTATGGCTACACCTTC | 18 | - | TRBV5-1 | - | TRBJ1-2
CASSSGQGGDTGELFF | TGCGCCAGCAGCTCCGGACAGGGTGGGGACACCGGGGAGCTGTTTTTT | 16 | - | TRBV5-1 | TRBD1 | TRBJ2-2
CASSLRGRDEKLFF | TGTGCCAGCAGCTTGAGGGGGCGTGATGAAAAACTGTTTTTT | 14 | few | TRBV5-4 | TRBD1 | TRBJ1-4
CASSQDSAPPQYF | TGTGCCAGCAGCCAGGACAGCGCACCACCGCAGTACTTC | 13 | - | TRBV4-2 | - | TRBJ2-7
CASSFLCTVNSPLHF | TGTGCCAGCAGTTTTCTTTGCACAGTCAATTCACCCCTCCACTTT | 15 | - | TRBV28 | - | TRBJ1-6
CASRDRDYGYTF | TGTGCCAGCAGAGACAGGGACTATGGCTACACCTTC | 12 | - | TRBV2 | TRBD1 | TRBJ1-2
CASSLVGTGGFLNTEAFF | TGTGCCAGCAGCTTAGTTGGGACAGGGGGCTTTTTGAACACTGAAGCTTTCTTT | 18 | - | TRBV7-6 | TRBD1 | TRBJ1-1